This T cell receptor beta chain was found in a study of long-term antiretroviral therapy in people with HIV. Broader study findings: Against controls, HIV repertoires showed narrower ranges of CDR3 length. Diversity increased after ART yet remained lower than in transplant donor controls.

Every single participant having HIV got treatment inside the United States. In germline, CDR1 is MGHRA, CDR2 YSYEKL. Trimming cost V 4 bases and J 4 bases, with 8 bases left between them. The CDR3 covers 14 residues. A v3.0 immunoSEQ assay was performed at survey level. Each sample had sequencing targeting about 40,000-50,000 T-cell genomes. The table came from immunoSEQ multiplex PCR; TCRdb's copy has only in-frame clones and leaves some out. The sample records some 25,000 clones, roughly 83% being singletons. With respect to this clone: Its antigen is as yet unknown.

This sample comprised unsorted PBMCs, obtained 0.7 years before starting antiretroviral therapy. The chain links TRBV4-1 to TRBJ2-6; D ambiguous. The sequence was obtained from a man aged 25-45 years with HIV. CDR3 DNA sequence: TGCGCCAGCAGCCCTTCAGCAGGGGCCAACGTCCTGACTTTC. This gives the protein CASSPSAGANVLTF.